This TCR beta chain was sequenced for a study of blood T cell repertoires in COVID-19. The germline gives CDR1 LNHDA, CDR2 SQIVND (reference sequence). The CDR3 sequence is 15 residues long. J lost 8 bases, V lost 4 bases, and 7 bases had no gene match. Original processing notes: Cell counts per sample came from amplifying reference gene primers. Clones were sequenced by immunoSEQ multiplex PCR, and TCRdb holds only the in-frame ones, with some missing. V and J calls and clone size are those listed in that table; D and trimming were worked out from the DNA. The sample has hundreds of thousands of clones; more than 80% are singletons. Either two negative PCRs, clearance, or symptom resolution qualified Cohort 3 donors as recovered.

The clonotype originates from a man aged 30 to 45 who had recovered from COVID-19. The sample taken for sequencing was PBMCs or T cells enriched from blood (not recorded which). The chain joins TRBV19 to TRBJ1-5; 11 bases fit TRBD1. For the CDR3, the DNA is TGTGCCAGTAGTAGGGGACAGGGGGTATTGGAGCCCCAGCATTTT. Translated: CASSRGQGVLEPQHF.